Given below is one T cell receptor (beta chain) in context. This sample stems from a study of blood T cell repertoires in COVID-19. Study context: Some COVID-19 samples were acute and others convalescent; all came from the United States, Italy and Spain.

Repertoires were generated with immunoSEQ multiplex PCR, while TCRdb's copy carries only in-frame clones and drops some. The sample includes approximately 110,000 clones, 88% of them seen just once. Per the germline V gene, CDR1 is MNHEY and CDR2 is SMNVEV (reference sequence). Trimming cost V 5 bases and J 4 bases; bases outside gene matches: 11. This CDR3 has 16 residues. Sequenced sample: peripheral blood. This clonotype was obtained from a woman aged 45-65 years with active or convalescent COVID-19. This chain joins TRBV27 and TRBJ2-1, with TRBD2 identical over 7 bases. This CDR3 reads CASSPVGGTPYNEQFF. The DNA of the CDR3 is TGTGCCAGCAGTCCCGTCGGGGGGACCCCGTACAATGAGCAGTTCTTC.